These T cell receptor beta chains were read from a single sample in a study of CD8 T cells in Susac syndrome. TCRdb reanalysed the immunoSEQ multiplex PCR reads using MiXCR and keeps one entry per CDR3 protein. The data hold 50,000 or so distinct CDR3 sequences, with roughly 93% observed a single time. The source material was CD8+ T cells from PBMCs. The receptors were sampled from a human donor with multiple sclerosis. Each CDR3 is given with its conserved first and last residue. The order of the fields is V gene, J gene, CDR3 protein.

TRBV2	TRBJ2-5	CASSAFLGRETQYF
TRBV7-9	TRBJ2-7	CASRQMGYEQYF
TRBV9	TRBJ2-6	CASSEDTGANVLTF
TRBV10-3	TRBJ2-7	CASCAGGAYEQYF
TRBV11-2	TRBJ2-7	CASSLDLGSEASYEQYF
TRBV9	TRBJ1-1	CASSVEGYAEAFF
TRBV6-6	TRBJ2-3	CASSYSFGDTQYF
TRBV29-1	TRBJ1-1	CSVEDYGLNTEAFF
TRBV10-3	TRBJ2-7	CATIDRGVGDEQYF
TRBV29-1	TRBJ1-2	CSVEDDRGFGYTF
TRBV6-4	TRBJ2-1	CASSELDGGGNEQFF
TRBV12-3/TRBV12-4	TRBJ2-1	CASSLPGTDNNEQFF
TRBV11-2	TRBJ2-1	CASSTSTGIEQFF
TRBV2	TRBJ1-5	CASSDWGDNQPQHF
TRBV14	TRBJ2-1	CASSQESGAHEQFF
TRBV9	TRBJ1-1	CASSSGGGGSNTEAFF
TRBV5-6	TRBJ2-1	CASSLEGQGRNEQFF
TRBV4-2	TRBJ2-3	CASSPLPGPRGGVADTQYF
TRBV7-2	TRBJ2-5	CASSLKDRTQETQYF
TRBV7-8	TRBJ2-6	CAGSLGISGANVLTF
TRBV10-2	TRBJ2-3	CASSEEQVTDTQYF
TRBV28	TRBJ1-3	CASSLSRGTGNTIYF
TRBV4-2	TRBJ2-1	CASTWTSGPTEQFF
TRBV7-9	TRBJ2-7	CASSLTGNDEQYF
TRBV2	TRBJ2-7	CASSEFQSYEQYF
TRBV9	TRBJ2-3	CASSETSGGPFGTQYF
TRBV19	TRBJ1-6	CASSGGIKSPLHF
TRBV9	TRBJ2-7	CASSSSGTSSYEQYF
TRBV7-3	TRBJ2-7	CASSSSGGYEQYF
TRBV6-1	TRBJ2-5	CASSEAPSQRETQYF
TRBV11-2	TRBJ2-3	CASTPGRTHSTDTQYF
TRBV24-1	TRBJ1-5	CATSGRWWKNQPQHF
TRBV27	TRBJ1-5	CASSLSGTGDGQPQHF
TRBV12-3/TRBV12-4	TRBJ2-1	CASSLRGGRYNEQFF
TRBV2	TRBJ2-7	CASTGQGTYEQYF
TRBV7-8	TRBJ2-7	CASSLDGVSSYEQYF
TRBV13	TRBJ1-2	CASSLFIILEQGGVGYTF
TRBV7-2	TRBJ1-2	CASSFPTEIYYGYTF
TRBV3-1	TRBJ2-2	CASSYGDGELFF
TRBV28	TRBJ2-7	CASSVRGGQGSEQYF
TRBV9	TRBJ2-1	CASSTFYRGRVRNEQFF
TRBV27	TRBJ1-5	CASSPTNNQPQHF
TRBV7-9	TRBJ2-5	CASSPGQYQETQYF
TRBV20-1	TRBJ2-7	CSARGQDFYEQYF
TRBV6-6	TRBJ2-5	CASSNGLEVETQYF
TRBV5-1	TRBJ2-5	CASSFRDLGTQYF
TRBV20-1	TRBJ2-1	CSATRDTRGNEQFF
TRBV14	TRBJ2-1	CASSQDPSGGVLYNEQFF
TRBV4-1	TRBJ1-1	CASSQVGRGPGTEAFF
TRBV2	TRBJ1-2	CATIGGADGYTF
TRBV10-3	TRBJ1-2	CAITYPEGLSYGYTF
TRBV10-3	TRBJ1-2	CAISESTQEYTF
TRBV5-6	TRBJ1-1	CASSMFVGDWNTEAFF
TRBV7-9	TRBJ1-5	CASSLAGPNQPQHF
TRBV6-1	TRBJ2-5	CASSEERQSGLAGALETQYF
TRBV6-2/TRBV6-3	TRBJ1-1	CASSEPENTEAFF
TRBV11-3	TRBJ2-7	CASSLGRLATSYEQYF
TRBV28	TRBJ1-5	CASRPRVGANQPQHF
TRBV7-9	TRBJ1-3	CASSSTGGSGNTIYF